Sequencing of this TCR beta chain was carried out in a study of blood T cell repertoires in COVID-19. The CDR3 length is 14 residues. Germline V lookup: CDR1 MNHEY, CDR2 SVGAGI. J was trimmed by 2 bases and V by 7 bases; bases with no gene match: 3. Repertoires were generated with immunoSEQ multiplex PCR, while TCRdb's copy carries only in-frame clones and drops some. The repertoire holds 140,000 or so clones, with about 84% as singletons. In its sample, this clone was seen many times. Participants spanned ages about 18 to 95 years and resided in fewer than 30 US areas. Which cohort a participant joined came from the clinical history participants gave.

The sequencing sample was made of PBMCs or T cells enriched from blood (not recorded which). The TCR was taken from a woman younger than 30 who had been exposed to COVID-19. The genes are TRBV6-5 and TRBJ2-7; 12 bases agree with TRBD1. This CDR3 reads CASTRDRGPYEQYF. In nucleotides, the CDR3 is TGTGCCAGCACCCGGGACAGGGGGCCCTACGAGCAGTACTTC.